One and the same sample provided the 8 T cell receptor beta chains below, sequenced in a study of Ad26.COV2.S vaccination and SARS-CoV-2 variants. Produced via immunoSEQ multiplex PCR; TCRdb's table is partial and in-frame only. The sample shows a few hundred thousand clones, around 89% of them seen only once. Treatment denoted: some 20 received Ad26.COV2.S at low or high dose, single or two shots; about 5 received placebo; per-sample allocation not given. On day 63 after the first injection, vaccine and placebo recipients gave samples. Sequencing was performed on peripheral blood, taken in a trial of Ad26.COV2.S vaccine versus placebo. The origin of the receptors is a person aged 18-60 years who received the Ad26.COV2.S COVID-19 vaccine or a placebo.

The genes are TRBV7-9 and TRBJ1-5; D not resolved. V lost 5 bases and J lost 1, with 9 bases in between. Germline-derived CDR1 and CDR2 are SEHNR and FQNEAQ (reference sequence). The CDR3 is made up of 14 amino acids. CDR3 region: CASSDRQSNQPQHF. The CDR3 DNA reads as TGTGCCAGCAGCGACCGGCAAAGCAATCAGCCCCAGCATTTT.

The chain combines TRBV28 with TRBJ1-3; D possibly corresponds to TRBD1 (6 bases). Deletions cut 10 bases from V and 0 bases from J, with 13 bases between. This CDR3 has 14 residues. Germline lookup yields CDR1 MDHEN and CDR2 SYDVKM. The CDR3 coding sequence is TGTGCCACCGAGGACAGCCGCTCTGGAAACACCATATATTTT. Translation gives CATEDSRSGNTIYF.

The gene calls are TRBV6-1 and TRBJ1-4; D not certain. Germline V gives CDR1 MNHNS, CDR2 SASEGT. This CDR3 has 14 residues. Trimming stripped 3 bases from V and 7 bases from J, with 12 bases between. CDR3 residues: CASSERQVGEKLFF. The CDR3, as DNA: TGTGCCAGCAGTGAGCGGCAGGTCGGTGAAAAACTGTTTTTT.

The V call is TRBV6-2 or TRBV6-3, the J call TRBJ2-2, with 12 bases identical to TRBD1. The CDR3 is 16 residues long. The J segment lost 6 bases and the V segment lost 6 bases, leaving 8 bases of the junction unmatched. The germline gives CDR1 MNHEY, CDR2 SVGEGT. The CDR3 DNA reads as TGTGCCAGCAGCCGGGACAGGGGGCTGAGCCCCGGGGAGCTGTTTTTT. It yields the protein CASSRDRGLSPGELFF.

The V call is TRBV7-8, the J call TRBJ2-1; a weak D match, TRBD2 (5 bases). Deletions cut 2 bases from V and 12 bases from J, with 8 bases between. The CDR3 is 11 residues long. Germline CDR1 and CDR2: SGHVS and FQNEAQ. CDR3 in DNA: TGTGCCAGCAGCTTAAGCGGTCGGCAGTTCTTC. Translating it yields CASSLSGRQFF.

The chain recombines TRBV5-8 with TRBJ1-2; D ambiguous. CDR1 is SGHTS, CDR2 YDEGEE, per germline. The length of the CDR3 is 12 residues. V gave up 0 bases and J gave up 4 bases, with 4 bases separating them. The CDR3 nucleotides are TGTGCCAGCAGCTTGGGGAGCTATGGCTACACCTTC. Translating gives CASSLGSYGYTF.

The chain uses TRBV11-2 and TRBJ1-6; a possible D gene is TRBD1 (5 bases). CDR1 is SGHAT, CDR2 FQNNGV, per germline. There are 14 residues in the CDR3. Trimming pared 0 bases from V and 9 bases from J, leaving 9 bases between. CDR3 DNA: TGTGCCAGCAGCTTAGAAGGGGTGGGTTCACCCCTCCACTTT. Translating gives CASSLEGVGSPLHF.

The CDR3 sequence is CASSESRQETQYF. CDR3 sequence (DNA): TGTGCCAGCAGTGAGTCTAGACAAGAGACCCAGTACTTC. The V gene is TRBV2, the J gene TRBJ2-5, with unresolved D. The V and J ends lost 3 bases and 2 bases respectively, with 7 bases between them. Germline V gives CDR1 SNHLY, CDR2 FYNNEI. This CDR3 is built from 13 residues.